Sequencing of this T cell receptor beta chain was carried out in a study of blood T cells in healthy people across ages. For the second PCR, which ran for roughly 6 to 12 cycles, a sample-barcoded 5' primer and a J-beta primer mix were used. Each CDR3 protein gets one entry after TCRdb re-called the 5' RACE reads with MiXCR. Of some 670,000 distinct CDR3 sequences in the sample, roughly half are singletons; the top ten hold about 13%. Germline trimming cut 3 bases from V and 7 bases from J; bases unmatched to any gene: 5. Germline V CDR1 and CDR2: MGHDK, SYGVNS. The CDR3 totals 15 residues. The chain uses TRBV25-1 and TRBJ1-4; 10 bases match TRBD1. The source of this sequence is an elderly woman in good health. Sequencing used blood. CDR3 loop: CASSDPGQGSEKLFF. The CDR3 bases are TGTGCCAGCAGTGATCCGGGACAGGGGAGTGAAAAACTGTTTTTT. Variable domain in full (rest from reference TRBV25-1 and TRBJ1-4): EADIYQTPRYLVIGTGKKITLECSQTMGHDKMYWYQQDPGMELHLIHYSYGVNSTEKGDLSSESTVSRIRTEHFPLTLESARPSHTSQYLCASSDPGQGSEKLFFGSGTQLSVL.